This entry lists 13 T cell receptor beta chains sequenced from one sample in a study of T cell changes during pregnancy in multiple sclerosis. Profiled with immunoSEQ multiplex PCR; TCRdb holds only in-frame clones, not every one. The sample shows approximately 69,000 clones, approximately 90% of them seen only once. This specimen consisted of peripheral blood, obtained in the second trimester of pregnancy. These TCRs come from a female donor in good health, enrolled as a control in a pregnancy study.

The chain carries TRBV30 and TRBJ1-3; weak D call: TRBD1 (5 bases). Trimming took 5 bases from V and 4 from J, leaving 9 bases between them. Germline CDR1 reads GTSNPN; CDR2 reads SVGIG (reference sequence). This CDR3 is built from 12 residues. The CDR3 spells CAWSGIGNTIYF. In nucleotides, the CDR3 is TGTGCCTGGTCAGGGATCGGAAACACCATATATTTT.

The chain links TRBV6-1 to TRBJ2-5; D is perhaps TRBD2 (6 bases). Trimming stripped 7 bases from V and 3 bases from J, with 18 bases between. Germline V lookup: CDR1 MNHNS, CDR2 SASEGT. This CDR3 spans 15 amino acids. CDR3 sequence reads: CASTPGVLLKETQYF. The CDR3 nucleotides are TGTGCCAGCACGCCGGGGGTCCTTCTAAAAGAGACCCAGTACTTC.

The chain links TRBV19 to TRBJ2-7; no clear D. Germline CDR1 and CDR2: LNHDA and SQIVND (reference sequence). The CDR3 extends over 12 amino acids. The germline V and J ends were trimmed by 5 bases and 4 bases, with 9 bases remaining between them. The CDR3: CASSPGSYEQYF. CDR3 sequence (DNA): TGTGCCAGTAGTCCAGGCAGTTACGAGCAGTACTTC.

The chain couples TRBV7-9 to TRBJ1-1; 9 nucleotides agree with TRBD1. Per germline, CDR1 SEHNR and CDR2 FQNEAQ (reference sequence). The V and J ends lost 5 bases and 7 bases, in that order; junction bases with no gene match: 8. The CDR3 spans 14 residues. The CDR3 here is CASSTRTGVYEAFF. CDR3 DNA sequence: TGTGCCAGCAGCACTCGGACAGGGGTGTATGAAGCTTTCTTT.

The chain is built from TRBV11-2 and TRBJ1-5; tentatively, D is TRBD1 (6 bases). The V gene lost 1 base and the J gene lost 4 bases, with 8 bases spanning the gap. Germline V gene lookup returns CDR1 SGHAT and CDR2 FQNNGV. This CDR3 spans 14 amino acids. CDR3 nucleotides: TGTGCCAGCAGCTTAGCAGGGGTAAATCAGCCCCAGCATTTT. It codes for CASSLAGVNQPQHF.

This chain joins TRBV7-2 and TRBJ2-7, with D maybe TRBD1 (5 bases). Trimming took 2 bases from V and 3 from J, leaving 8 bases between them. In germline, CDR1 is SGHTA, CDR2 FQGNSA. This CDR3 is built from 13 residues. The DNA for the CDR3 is TGTGCCAGCAGCTTACAGGGCCGCTACGAGCAGTACTTC. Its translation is CASSLQGRYEQYF.

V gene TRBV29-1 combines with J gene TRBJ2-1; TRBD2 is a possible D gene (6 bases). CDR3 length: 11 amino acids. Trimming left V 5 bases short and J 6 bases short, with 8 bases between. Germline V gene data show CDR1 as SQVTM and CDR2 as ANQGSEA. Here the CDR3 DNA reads TGCAGCGTTAGGGAGGCCAATGAGCAGTTCTTC. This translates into CSVREANEQFF.

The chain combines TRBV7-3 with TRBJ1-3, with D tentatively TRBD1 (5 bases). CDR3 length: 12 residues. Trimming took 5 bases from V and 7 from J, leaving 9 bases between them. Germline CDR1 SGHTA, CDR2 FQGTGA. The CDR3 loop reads CASSPGGNTIYF. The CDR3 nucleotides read TGTGCCAGCAGCCCCGGGGGGAACACCATATATTTT.

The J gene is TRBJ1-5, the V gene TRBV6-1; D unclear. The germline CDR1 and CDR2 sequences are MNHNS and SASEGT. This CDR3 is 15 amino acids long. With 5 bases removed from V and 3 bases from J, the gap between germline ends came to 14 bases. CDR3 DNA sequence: TGTGCCAGCAGTAGTAGTCAGGTATTCAATCAGCCCCAGCATTTT. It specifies CASSSSQVFNQPQHF.

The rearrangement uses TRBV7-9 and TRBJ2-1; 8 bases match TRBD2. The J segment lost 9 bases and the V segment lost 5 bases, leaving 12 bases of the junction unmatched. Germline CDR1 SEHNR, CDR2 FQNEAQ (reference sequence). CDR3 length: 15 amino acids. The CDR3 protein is CASSNLQSGGTEQFF. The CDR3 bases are TGTGCCAGCAGCAACCTCCAATCGGGGGGGACTGAGCAGTTCTTC.

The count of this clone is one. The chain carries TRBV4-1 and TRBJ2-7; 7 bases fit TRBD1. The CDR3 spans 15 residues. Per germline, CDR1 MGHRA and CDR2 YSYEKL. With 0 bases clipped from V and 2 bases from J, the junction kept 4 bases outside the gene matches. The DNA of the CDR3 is TGCGCCAGCAGCCAAGAAAGCCAGGGGGCCTACGAGCAGTACTTC. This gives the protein CASSQESQGAYEQYF.

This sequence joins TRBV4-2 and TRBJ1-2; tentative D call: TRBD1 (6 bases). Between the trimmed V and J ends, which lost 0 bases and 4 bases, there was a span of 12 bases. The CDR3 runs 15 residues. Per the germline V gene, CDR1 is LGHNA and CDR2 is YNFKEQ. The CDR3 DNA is TGTGCCAGCAGCCAAGATCCAGGGGCGGGCTATGGCTACACCTTC. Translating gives CASSQDPGAGYGYTF.

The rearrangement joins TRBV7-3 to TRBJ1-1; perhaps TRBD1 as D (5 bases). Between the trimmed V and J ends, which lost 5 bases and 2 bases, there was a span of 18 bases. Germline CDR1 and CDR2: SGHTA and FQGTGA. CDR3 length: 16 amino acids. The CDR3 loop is CASSPTSGSGNTEAFF. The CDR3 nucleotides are TGTGCCAGCAGCCCTACCTCAGGGTCAGGTAACACTGAAGCTTTCTTT.